Here is one T cell receptor beta chain with its context. The data are from a study of blood T cell repertoires in COVID-19. Method: immunoSEQ multiplex PCR; TCRdb's copy keeps in-frame clones and lacks some. Of 250,000 to 300,000 clones in the sample, 89% were seen once. The length of the CDR3 is 18 residues. Trimming removed 6 bases from V and 6 bases from J; junction bases left unmatched: 15. Germline loops: CDR1 SGHDN, CDR2 FVKESK. The chain uses TRBV14 and TRBJ1-4, with TRBD1 identical over 11 bases. The source of this sequence is a woman in her thirties with COVID-19, enrolled during active disease. Sequences were obtained from peripheral blood. CDR3 loop: CASRPRLDRGRRDEKLFF. Here the CDR3 DNA reads TGTGCCAGCAGACCAAGGTTGGACAGGGGGCGAAGGGATGAAAAACTGTTTTTT.